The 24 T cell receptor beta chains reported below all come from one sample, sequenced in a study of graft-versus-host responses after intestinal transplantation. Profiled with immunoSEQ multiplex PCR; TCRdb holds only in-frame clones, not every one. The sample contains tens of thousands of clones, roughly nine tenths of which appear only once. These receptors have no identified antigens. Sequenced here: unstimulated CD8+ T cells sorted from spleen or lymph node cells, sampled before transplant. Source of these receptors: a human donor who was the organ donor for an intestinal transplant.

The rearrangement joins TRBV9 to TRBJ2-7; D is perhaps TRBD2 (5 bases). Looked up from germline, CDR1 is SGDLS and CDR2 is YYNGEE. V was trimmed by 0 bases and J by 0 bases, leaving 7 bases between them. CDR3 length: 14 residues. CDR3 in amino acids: CASSVVGSSYEQYF. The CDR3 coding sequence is TGTGCCAGCAGCGTAGTAGGGAGCTCCTACGAGCAGTACTTC.

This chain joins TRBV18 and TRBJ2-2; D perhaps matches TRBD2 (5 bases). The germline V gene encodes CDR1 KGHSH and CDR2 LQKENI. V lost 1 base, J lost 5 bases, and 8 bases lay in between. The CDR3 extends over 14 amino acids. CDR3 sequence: CASSPQWETGELFF. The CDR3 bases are TGTGCCAGCTCACCACAGTGGGAGACCGGGGAGCTGTTTTTT. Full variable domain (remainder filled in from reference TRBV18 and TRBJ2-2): NAGVMQNPRHLVRRRGQEARLRCSPMKGHSHVYWYRQLPEEGLKFMVYLQKENIIDESGMPKERFSAEFPKEGPSILRIQQVVRGDSAAYFCASSPQWETGELFFGEGSRLTVL.

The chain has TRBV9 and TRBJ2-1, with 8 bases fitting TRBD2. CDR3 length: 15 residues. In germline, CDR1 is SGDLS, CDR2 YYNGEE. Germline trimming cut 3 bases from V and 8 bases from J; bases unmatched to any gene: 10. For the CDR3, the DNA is TGTGCCAGCAGCGGGGATAGCGGGACGTTATATGAGCAGTTCTTC. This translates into CASSGDSGTLYEQFF.

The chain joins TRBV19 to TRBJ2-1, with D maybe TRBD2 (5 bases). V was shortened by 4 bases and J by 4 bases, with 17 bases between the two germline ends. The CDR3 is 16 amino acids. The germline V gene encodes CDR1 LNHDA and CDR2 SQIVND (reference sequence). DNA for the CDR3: TGTGCCAGTAGTAATCCGGGGAACCTGTCGTACAATGAGCAGTTCTTC. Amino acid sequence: CASSNPGNLSYNEQFF.

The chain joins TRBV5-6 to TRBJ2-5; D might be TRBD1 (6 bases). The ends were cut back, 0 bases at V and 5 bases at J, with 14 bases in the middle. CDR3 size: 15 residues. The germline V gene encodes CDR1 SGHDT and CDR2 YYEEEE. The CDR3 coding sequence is TGTGCCAGCAGCTTGGGTACAGGGTTAGGGGAGACCCAGTACTTC. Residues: CASSLGTGLGETQYF.

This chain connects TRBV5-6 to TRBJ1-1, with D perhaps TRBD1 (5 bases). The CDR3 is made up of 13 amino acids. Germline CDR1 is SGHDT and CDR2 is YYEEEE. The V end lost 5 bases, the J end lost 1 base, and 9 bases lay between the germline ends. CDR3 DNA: TGTGCCAGCAGGGGAGGGACGAACACTGAAGCTTTCTTT. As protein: CASRGGTNTEAFF.

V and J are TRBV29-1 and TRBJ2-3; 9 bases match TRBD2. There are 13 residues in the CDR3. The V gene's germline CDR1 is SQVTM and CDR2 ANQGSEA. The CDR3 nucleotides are TGCAGGAGATGGACTAGCGCGAAAGATACGCAGTATTTT. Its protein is CRRWTSAKDTQYF.

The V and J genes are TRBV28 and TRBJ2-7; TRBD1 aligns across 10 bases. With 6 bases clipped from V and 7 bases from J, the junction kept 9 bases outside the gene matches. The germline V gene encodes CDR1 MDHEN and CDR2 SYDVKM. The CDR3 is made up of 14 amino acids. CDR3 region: CASSLIWDRGEQYF. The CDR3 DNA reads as TGTGCCAGCAGCCTCATCTGGGACAGGGGTGAGCAGTACTTC.

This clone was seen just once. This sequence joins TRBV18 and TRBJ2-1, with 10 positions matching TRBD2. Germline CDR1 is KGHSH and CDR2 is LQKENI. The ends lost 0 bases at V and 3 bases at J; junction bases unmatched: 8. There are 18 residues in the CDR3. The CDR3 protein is CASSPPPIEREGYNEQFF. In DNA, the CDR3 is TGTGCCAGCTCACCACCCCCTATTGAGCGGGAGGGCTACAATGAGCAGTTCTTC.

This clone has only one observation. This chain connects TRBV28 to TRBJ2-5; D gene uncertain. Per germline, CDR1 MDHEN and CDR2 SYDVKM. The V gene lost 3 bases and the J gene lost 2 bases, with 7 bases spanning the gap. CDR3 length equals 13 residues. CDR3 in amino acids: CASSFAQQETQYF. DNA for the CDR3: TGTGCCAGCAGTTTTGCTCAGCAAGAGACCCAGTACTTC.

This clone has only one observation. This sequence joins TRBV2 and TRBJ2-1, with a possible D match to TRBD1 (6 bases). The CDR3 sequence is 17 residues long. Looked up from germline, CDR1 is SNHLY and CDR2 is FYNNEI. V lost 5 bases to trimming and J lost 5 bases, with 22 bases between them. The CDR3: CASSKNINRENNNEQFF. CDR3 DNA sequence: TGTGCCAGCAGTAAAAACATTAACAGGGAGAATAACAATGAGCAGTTCTTC.

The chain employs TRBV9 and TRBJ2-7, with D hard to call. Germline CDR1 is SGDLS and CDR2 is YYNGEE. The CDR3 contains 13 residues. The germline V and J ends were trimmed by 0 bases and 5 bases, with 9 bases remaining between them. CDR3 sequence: CASSVGRGDEQYF. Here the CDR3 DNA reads TGTGCCAGCAGCGTAGGTAGAGGAGACGAGCAGTACTTC.

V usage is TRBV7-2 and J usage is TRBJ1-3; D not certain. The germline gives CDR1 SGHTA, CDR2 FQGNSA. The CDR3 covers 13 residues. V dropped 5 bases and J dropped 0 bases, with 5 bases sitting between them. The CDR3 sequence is CASSRSSGNTIYF. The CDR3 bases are TGTGCCAGCAGCCGGAGCTCTGGAAACACCATATATTTT.

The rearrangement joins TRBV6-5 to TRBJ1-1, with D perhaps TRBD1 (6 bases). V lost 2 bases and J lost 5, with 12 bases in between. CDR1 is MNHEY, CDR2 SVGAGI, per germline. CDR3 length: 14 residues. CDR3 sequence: CASSYGGAGTEAFF. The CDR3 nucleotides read TGTGCCAGCAGTTACGGGGGGGCCGGTACTGAAGCTTTCTTT.

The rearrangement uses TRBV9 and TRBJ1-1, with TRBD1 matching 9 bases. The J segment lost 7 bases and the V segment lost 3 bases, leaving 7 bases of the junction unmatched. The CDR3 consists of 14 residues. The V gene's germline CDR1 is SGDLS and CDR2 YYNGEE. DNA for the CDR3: TGTGCCAGCAGCGGAACAGGGGGCTGGGGTGAAGCTTTCTTT. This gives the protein CASSGTGGWGEAFF. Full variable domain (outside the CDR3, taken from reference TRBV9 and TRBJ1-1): DSGVTQTPKHLITATGQRVTLRCSPRSGDLSVYWYQQSLDQGLQFLIQYYNGEERAKGNILERFSAQQFPDLHSELNLSSLELGDSALYFCASSGTGGWGEAFFGQGTRLTVV.

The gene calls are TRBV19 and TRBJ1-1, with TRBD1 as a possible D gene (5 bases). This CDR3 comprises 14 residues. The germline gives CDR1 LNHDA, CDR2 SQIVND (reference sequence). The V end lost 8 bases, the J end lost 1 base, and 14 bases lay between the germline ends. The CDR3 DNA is TGTGCCAGTGGACATAACCGTCGGAACACTGAAGCTTTCTTT. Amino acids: CASGHNRRNTEAFF.

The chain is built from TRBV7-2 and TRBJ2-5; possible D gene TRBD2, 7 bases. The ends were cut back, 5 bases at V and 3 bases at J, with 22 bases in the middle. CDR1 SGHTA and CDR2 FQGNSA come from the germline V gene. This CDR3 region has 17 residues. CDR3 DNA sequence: TGTGCCAGCAGCCTACCCAGCAGGAGGGAGGGGGAAGAGACCCAGTACTTC. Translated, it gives CASSLPSRREGEETQYF.

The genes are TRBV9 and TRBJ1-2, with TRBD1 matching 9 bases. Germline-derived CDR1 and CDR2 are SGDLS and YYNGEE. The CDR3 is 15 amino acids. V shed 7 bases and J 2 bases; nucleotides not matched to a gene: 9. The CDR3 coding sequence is TGTGCCAGCGGCTCGGGGGACAGGGAGAACTATGGCTACACCTTC. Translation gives CASGSGDRENYGYTF.

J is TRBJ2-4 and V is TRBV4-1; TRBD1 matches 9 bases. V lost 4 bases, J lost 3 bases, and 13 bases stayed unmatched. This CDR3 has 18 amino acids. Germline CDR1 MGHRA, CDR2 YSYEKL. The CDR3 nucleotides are TGCGCCAGCAGCCTCCGAACAGGGGGCGAGTTGGGCAAAAACATTCAGTACTTC. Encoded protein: CASSLRTGGELGKNIQYF.

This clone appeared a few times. Written as DNA, the CDR3 is TGTGCCAGCAGTGACGGGACAGGGAACACCGGGGAGCTGTTTTTT. It encodes CASSDGTGNTGELFF. The gene calls are TRBV6-4 and TRBJ2-2, with 8 positions matching TRBD1. V was pared by 2 bases and J by 1 base, with 0 bases of the junction left unmatched. The CDR3 sequence is 15 residues long. In germline, CDR1 is MRHNA, CDR2 SNTAGT.

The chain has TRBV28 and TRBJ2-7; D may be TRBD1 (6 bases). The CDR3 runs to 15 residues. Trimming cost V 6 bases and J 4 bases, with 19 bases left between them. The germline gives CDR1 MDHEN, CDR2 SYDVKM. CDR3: CASRAIRDTTYEQYF. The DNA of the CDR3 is TGTGCCAGCAGAGCGATTCGGGACACTACATACGAGCAGTACTTC.

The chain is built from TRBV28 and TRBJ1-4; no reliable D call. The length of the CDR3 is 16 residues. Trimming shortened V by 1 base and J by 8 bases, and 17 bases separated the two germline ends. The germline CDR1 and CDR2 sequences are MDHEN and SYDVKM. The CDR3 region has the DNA TGTGCCAGCAGTTTATATGGCGGGTGGGTCGGGGAAAAACTGTTTTTT. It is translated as CASSLYGGWVGEKLFF.

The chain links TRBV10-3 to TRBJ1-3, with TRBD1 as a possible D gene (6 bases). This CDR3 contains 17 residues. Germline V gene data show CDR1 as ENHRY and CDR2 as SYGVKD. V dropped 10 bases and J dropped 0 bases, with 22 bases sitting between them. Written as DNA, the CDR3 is TGTGCCAGCTATTACATCCCGGACAGCGCCTCTGGAAACACCATATATTTT. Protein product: CASYYIPDSASGNTIYF.

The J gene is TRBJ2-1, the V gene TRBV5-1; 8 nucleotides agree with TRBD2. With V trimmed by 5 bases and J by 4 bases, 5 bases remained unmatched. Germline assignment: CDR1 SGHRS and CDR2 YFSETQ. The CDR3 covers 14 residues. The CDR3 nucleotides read TGCGCCAGCAGTGGTAGCGGGACTTACAATGAGCAGTTCTTC. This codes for CASSGSGTYNEQFF.